This T cell receptor beta chain was identified in a study of T cell responses to AZD1222 COVID-19 vaccine. Across the study: The analysis combined second doses at about 4 or about 12 weeks.

This clone is a singleton in its sample. Its target is unknown. Sequencing was performed with immunoSEQ multiplex PCR; in TCRdb, only in-frame clones are kept and a portion is missing. The table records just over 150,000 clones, about nine tenths of them present only once. Study results and limitations: Most donors were white British and more were female, and clonal diversity was possibly underestimated.

The CDR3 consists of 11 residues. Germline V gene lookup returns CDR1 SGHTS and CDR2 YDEGEE. Trimming took 3 bases from V and 7 from J, leaving 6 bases between them. Sequenced here: peripheral blood, sampled on day 0 of AZD1222 vaccination. The TCR was taken from an adult in good health. The V call is TRBV5-8, the J call TRBJ2-3; D gene uncertain. CDR3 region: CASSSIYTQYF. The CDR3 nucleotides read TGTGCCAGCAGCTCAATTTATACGCAGTATTTT.